This T cell receptor (beta chain) derives from a study of blood T cell repertoires in COVID-19. Background on the study: Collection of acute and convalescent COVID-19 samples took place in the United States, Italy and Spain.

This clone was seen only a few times. Data came from immunoSEQ multiplex PCR; TCRdb stores just in-frame clones and leaves some out. The sample has 470,000 or so clones, 85% to 90% seen once. Germline V gene data show CDR1 as GTSNPN and CDR2 as SVGIG (reference sequence). The CDR3 spans 19 residues. V was trimmed by 4 bases and J by 4 bases, leaving 31 bases between them. V usage is TRBV30 and J usage is TRBJ1-1; D is uncertain. Sequenced input: peripheral blood. The TCR originated in a young woman with acute or convalescent COVID-19. CDR3: CAWIISSGRVSIRATEAFF. The CDR3 DNA sequence: TGTGCCTGGATTATCTCTTCTGGGAGGGTATCGATTAGGGCCACTGAAGCTTTCTTT. Full variable domain (missing parts from reference TRBV30 and TRBJ1-1): SQTIHQWPATLVQPVGSPLSLECTVEGTSNPNLYWYRQAAGRGLQLLFYSVGIGQISSEVPQNLSASRPQDRQFILSSKKLLLSDSGFYLCAWIISSGRVSIRATEAFFGQGTRLTVV.